Described below is a single T cell receptor beta chain sequence and its context. The antigen is undetermined. These data originate in a study of CD8+ T cells in alopecia areata. Notes on the study in general: Administration of tofacitinib significantly diminished scalp clonality and expanded CD8+ clones within the top 100.

Extracted RNA was reverse transcribed, and the resulting cDNA served as sequencing template. Generated by immunoSEQ multiplex PCR, the TCRdb table keeps only in-frame clones and is missing some. The top ten clones hold roughly 13% of a sample with 190,000 or so clones, around 50% of them seen once. Documented treatment: oral pan-JAK inhibitor, 5-10 mg twice daily. The receptor's source is a human donor with alopecia areata. This specimen was CD8+ T cells sorted from blood, taken at week 24, from a patient treated with tofacitinib.

The CDR3 reads CASSLEGIYSNQPQHF. CDR3 nucleotide sequence: TGTGCCAGCAGCTTGGAAGGGATTTATAGCAATCAGCCCCAGCATTTT. V is TRBV5-6 and J is TRBJ1-5; no clear D. The CDR3 spans 16 residues. Trimming removed 0 bases at V and 0 bases at J, with 10 bases between. Germline V gives CDR1 SGHDT, CDR2 YYEEEE.